This is a list of T cell receptor beta chains from one sample in a study of T cell repertoires in cytomegalovirus infection. For these TCRs, the target antigens are not known. TCRdb redid the calling of the reads with MiXCR, one entry per CDR3 protein. In the table there are fewer than 850,000 distinct CDR3 sequences, almost 30% of which are singletons. The sequenced sample was cultured CD8+ T cells from PBMCs, obtained from culture after CMV antigen stimulation. The source is a human donor in good health (CMV status not recorded). Some clones in this sample may be carry-over from other donors' samples. CDR3s leave out the opening cysteine and the closing phenylalanine or tryptophan. The D gene is left open where the match is weak.

15	TRBV7-6	TRBD1	TRBJ2-3	ASSRYAGQGITDTQY
13	TRBV6-4	.	TRBJ1-1	ASSDPDHRRGKAF
13	TRBV7-9	TRBD1	TRBJ2-7	ASSQGTGVSYEQY
12	TRBV6-6	.	TRBJ2-3	ASSLRQIADTQY
14	TRBV27	TRBD1	TRBJ2-1	ASSPSTGEVYNEQF
14	TRBV7-8	TRBD1	TRBJ2-3	ASSRRDRQSTDTQY
12	TRBV7-2	TRBD1	TRBJ2-5	ASSQRDREETQY
12	TRBV19	.	TRBJ1-2	ASSRPSGVEGYT
13	TRBV6-1	.	TRBJ1-1	ASSPQWTANTEAF
10	TRBV20-1	.	TRBJ2-5	SASPGGETQY
15	TRBV6-1	TRBD1	TRBJ1-5	ASSEGWQGVSNQPQH
14	TRBV27	TRBD1	TRBJ2-1	ASSFGRDRGVGEQF
17	TRBV7-9	TRBD1	TRBJ2-2	ASRFVDRAFPSNTGELF
12	TRBV27	.	TRBJ1-6	ASSTGHGRGLFH
15	TRBV6-1	TRBD2	TRBJ2-3	ASSSVGRGASWDTQY
11	TRBV27	.	TRBJ2-5	ATKGGGKETQY
12	TRBV19	.	TRBJ2-2	ASSLDSYTGELF
14	TRBV7-6	TRBD2	TRBJ2-1	ASSLTSGGAVNEQF
11	TRBV3-1	.	TRBJ1-5	ASSPTRDQPQH
16	TRBV7-9	TRBD1	TRBJ1-1	ASSLSGDRLFLNTEAF
13	TRBV5-6	.	TRBJ2-2	ASSAGTAYTGELF
11	TRBV19	.	TRBJ1-6	ASSLGSSWTLH
13	TRBV6-5	.	TRBJ1-1	ASSYSSRLNTEAF
13	TRBV19	TRBD1	TRBJ2-3	ASSMTGGITDTQY
11	TRBV14	.	TRBJ2-1	ASSRIARDEQF
16	TRBV12-3/TRBV12-4	TRBD1	TRBJ1-1	ASSPVRVGTGVLAEAF
12	TRBV10-3	.	TRBJ1-1	AIGQGFMNTEAF
15	TRBV4-1	.	TRBJ2-1	ASSQGRFGGKGNEQF
13	TRBV5-5	TRBD1	TRBJ1-2	ASSSPEGAGYGYT
8	TRBV7-8	TRBD1	TRBJ1-1	ASSLDGTG
14	TRBV4-2	TRBD1	TRBJ2-5	ASSNTYGQARETQY
13	TRBV4-2	TRBD1	TRBJ1-1	ASSQAGTGALEAF
13	TRBV7-6	.	TRBJ2-1	ASSSRVDSYNEQF
12	TRBV27	TRBD1	TRBJ1-6	ATSVGTDNSPLH
11	TRBV4-1	.	TRBJ1-5	ASSLDWGQPQH
10	TRBV7-2	.	TRBJ1-1	ASSHSPTEAF
15	TRBV27	TRBD2	TRBJ2-3	ASSPGLAGAPTDTQY
11	TRBV7-2	.	TRBJ1-1	ASSLVPGEEAF
14	TRBV7-9	.	TRBJ2-2	ASSPVETANTGELF
12	TRBV6-1	TRBD1	TRBJ2-7	ATRDRGSSYEQY
17	TRBV4-3	.	TRBJ1-6	ASSQEGARGRGDNSPLH
13	TRBV7-8	.	TRBJ1-1	ASSLGSSMNTEAF
14	TRBV10-3	TRBD1	TRBJ2-1	AISEPGQGAYNEQF
13	TRBV11-2	.	TRBJ1-1	ASSHDLSANTEAF
10	TRBV7-8	.	TRBJ1-5	ASSEARVPQH
11	TRBV7-8	.	TRBJ2-5	ASSLVRIETQY
14	TRBV24-1	TRBD1	TRBJ2-5	ATSDSSRTGEETQY
12	TRBV24-1	.	TRBJ1-1	ATSDRDRPYEAF
13	TRBV9	TRBD2	TRBJ2-1	ASSVAAGGYNEQF
10	TRBV19	.	TRBJ1-5	ASTTGNQPQH
15	TRBV6-5	.	TRBJ1-3	ASSYSMASYSGNTIY
15	TRBV4-1	.	TRBJ2-2	ASSQGHQVSNTGELF
13	TRBV10-2	TRBD1	TRBJ1-1	ASSVNRGPNTEAF
14	TRBV6-2/TRBV6-3	TRBD2	TRBJ2-1	ASSYLAGVTYNEQF
16	TRBV18	.	TRBJ2-3	ASSPPQDNGVFGDTQY